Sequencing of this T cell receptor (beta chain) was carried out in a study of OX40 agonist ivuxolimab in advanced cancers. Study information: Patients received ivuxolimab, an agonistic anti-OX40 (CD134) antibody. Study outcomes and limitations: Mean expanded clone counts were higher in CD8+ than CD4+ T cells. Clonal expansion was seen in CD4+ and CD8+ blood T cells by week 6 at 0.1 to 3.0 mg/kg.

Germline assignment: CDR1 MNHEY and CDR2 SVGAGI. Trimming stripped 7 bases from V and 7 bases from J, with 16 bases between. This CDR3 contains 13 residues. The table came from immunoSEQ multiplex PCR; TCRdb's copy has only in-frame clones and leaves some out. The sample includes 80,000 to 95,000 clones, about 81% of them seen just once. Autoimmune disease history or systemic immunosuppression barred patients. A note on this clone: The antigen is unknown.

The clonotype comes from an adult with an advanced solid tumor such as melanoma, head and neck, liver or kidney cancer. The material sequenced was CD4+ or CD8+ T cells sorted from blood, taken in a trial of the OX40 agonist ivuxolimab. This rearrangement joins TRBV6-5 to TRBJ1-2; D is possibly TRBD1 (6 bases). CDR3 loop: CASTAGTSSGYTF. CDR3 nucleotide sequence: TGTGCCAGCACCGCCGGGACATCTTCTGGCTACACCTTC.